This T cell receptor (beta chain) was recovered during a study of blood T cells in healthy people across ages. Trimming removed 1 base at V and 5 bases at J, with 6 bases between. The CDR3 totals 12 residues. CDR1 and CDR2 from the germline V gene are SQVTM and ANQGSEA. Through a sample-barcoded 5' primer and a J-beta primer mix, a second PCR was run for roughly 6 to 12 cycles. TCRdb ran MiXCR on the 5' RACE reads and lists one entry per CDR3 protein. The sample lists around 1,000,000 distinct CDR3 sequences, about 23% occurring once. This sample was shared with a second study, whose subject was T cells of mothers and their children. That work states: The study obtained over 8 million TCR beta CDR3 reads per mother and around 2.7 million per child.

V gene TRBV29-1 combines with J gene TRBJ2-1; D is undetermined. The receptor was isolated from a girl aged 2 to 10 in good health. Sequencing was performed on blood. Here the CDR3 DNA reads TGCAGCGTTGAAGGGGCGAACAATGAGCAGTTCTTC. Translation gives CSVEGANNEQFF.